Below are 25 T cell receptor beta chains sequenced from a single sample in a study of cytomegalovirus exposure and HLA in healthy donors (dated by TCRdb to about 2017). Preparation of the library involved the immunoSEQ multiplex PCR assay. The multiplex PCR relied on a mix of 60 forward primers for TCR Vbeta segments and 13 reverse primers for TCR Jbeta segments. TCRdb re-hosts the immuneACCESS table, in-frame sequences only. Its copies lack some clones; in the studies checked, an unresolved V gene accounts for under half of them, and the cause for the rest is not known. The sample profile shows approximately 200,000 clones; 79% of them were found once. The ten most abundant clones make up 1.5% of the sample. The sequencing input was PBMCs. The source of these receptors is a girl aged 5 to 17 in good health and CMV-seropositive.

This chain uses TRBV2 with TRBJ1-3; the D is unclear. Looked up from germline, CDR1 is SNHLY and CDR2 is FYNNEI. With 9 bases removed from V and 0 bases from J, the gap between germline ends came to 12 bases. The CDR3 runs to 14 residues. CDR3 in amino acids: CARDGGLSGNTIYF. CDR3 nucleotides: TGTGCCAGGGACGGAGGTCTCTCTGGAAACACCATATATTTT.

The chain combines TRBV5-1 with TRBJ2-2; TRBD1 might be the D (6 bases). The V gene lost 4 bases and the J gene lost 1 base, with 11 bases spanning the gap. CDR3 length: 15 amino acids. Germline V gene sequence: CDR1 SGHRS, CDR2 YFSETQ. CDR3 in DNA: TGCGCCAGCAGCCCAGGGGCTGGGAACACCGGGGAGCTGTTTTTT. This codes for CASSPGAGNTGELFF. The variable domain in full, with the rest retrieved from reference TRBV5-1 and TRBJ2-2, is KAGVTQTPRYLIKTRGQQVTLSCSPISGHRSVSWYQQTPGQGLQFLFEYFSETQRNKGNFPGRFSGRQFSNSRSEMNVSTLELGDSALYLCASSPGAGNTGELFFGEGSRLTVL.

The chain uses TRBV11-2 and TRBJ2-7, with D unresolved. The CDR3 has 13 amino acids. Looked up from germline, CDR1 is SGHAT and CDR2 is FQNNGV. V lost 3 bases, J lost 0 bases, and 6 bases lay in between. Here the CDR3 reads CASSLSLSYEQYF. The CDR3 nucleotides are TGTGCCAGCAGCTTGAGCCTCTCCTACGAGCAGTACTTC.

This clone was picked up one time. CDR3 region: CSVGPTGSSTDTQYF. CDR3 coding DNA: TGCAGCGTTGGACCGACAGGGTCGAGCACAGATACGCAGTATTTT. This rearrangement joins TRBV29-1 to TRBJ2-3, with 7 bases matching TRBD1. CDR1 and CDR2 (germline): SQVTM, ANQGSEA. V dropped 4 bases and J dropped 0; count of bases not matched to a gene: 7. The CDR3 runs to 15 residues.

The chain joins TRBV10-1 to TRBJ2-1; TRBD1 matches 11 bases. Germline trimming cut 3 bases from V and 8 bases from J; bases unmatched to any gene: 12. Germline CDR1 is WNHNN and CDR2 is SYGVQD (reference sequence). The CDR3 is made up of 17 amino acids. The CDR3 reads CASSEWDRGKGKDEQFF. In DNA, the CDR3 is TGCGCCAGCAGTGAATGGGACAGGGGGAAGGGTAAGGATGAGCAGTTCTTC.

The chain has TRBV11-2 and TRBJ2-1; 11 nucleotides agree with TRBD2. Germline CDR1 reads SGHAT; CDR2 reads FQNNGV. This CDR3 has 17 residues. J was trimmed by 2 bases and V by 1 base; bases with no gene match: 4. In DNA form, the CDR3 reads TGTGCCAGCAGCTTAGGTACTAGCGGGAGCCCCTACAATGAGCAGTTCTTC. Translated: CASSLGTSGSPYNEQFF.

The V call is TRBV7-2, the J call TRBJ2-7; perhaps TRBD1 as D (8 bases). Germline assignment: CDR1 SGHTA and CDR2 FQGNSA. This CDR3 spans 16 amino acids. Trimming stripped 1 base from V and 4 bases from J, with 17 bases between. CDR3: CASSLGSGQGLYEQYF. The CDR3 region has the DNA TGTGCCAGCAGCTTAGGATCCGGACAGGGACTATACGAGCAGTACTTC.

The chain carries TRBV4-1 and TRBJ2-7; 7 nucleotides line up with TRBD2. The CDR3 contains 14 residues. Germline assignment: CDR1 MGHRA and CDR2 YSYEKL. V shed 3 bases, J shed 7 bases, and the junction held 9 bases outside the gene matches. CDR3 region: CASSHPGKRGEQYF. Written as DNA, the CDR3 is TGCGCCAGCAGCCACCCCGGGAAGCGGGGAGAGCAGTACTTC.

This chain connects TRBV6-6 to TRBJ1-2; D is unclear. Trimming shortened V by 0 bases and J by 7 bases, and 6 bases separated the two germline ends. This CDR3 has 12 residues. Germline values: CDR1 MNHNY, CDR2 SVGAGI (reference sequence). The CDR3 DNA reads as TGTGCCAGCAGTTACTCAGCGGGTGGCTACACCTTC. Translation gives CASSYSAGGYTF.

V is TRBV9 and J is TRBJ1-1; TRBD1 aligns across 7 bases. The V segment lost 4 bases and the J segment 1 base; nucleotides outside the gene matches: 4. This CDR3 has 14 amino acids. Germline loops: CDR1 SGDLS, CDR2 YYNGEE. The CDR3 sequence: CASSPGQANTEAFF. The DNA for the CDR3 is TGTGCCAGCAGCCCCGGACAGGCGAACACTGAAGCTTTCTTT.

There are a few counts of this clone. The CDR3 loop reads CASSQGTSGGHNEQFF. The CDR3 nucleotides are TGTGCCAGCAGCCAAGGGACTAGCGGGGGTCACAATGAGCAGTTCTTC. J is TRBJ2-1 and V is TRBV11-3; TRBD2 matches at 14 bases. V lost 5 bases to trimming and J lost 5 bases; unmatched junction nucleotides: 5. The CDR3 sequence is 16 residues long. Germline V gives CDR1 SGHNT, CDR2 YENEEA.

This rearrangement joins TRBV6-5 to TRBJ1-5; D unclear. Deletions cut 0 bases from V and 5 bases from J, with 8 bases between. The germline gives CDR1 MNHEY, CDR2 SVGAGI. The CDR3 has 14 amino acids. The CDR3 DNA reads TGTGCCAGCAGTTACTCGACCAGCGATCAGCCCCAGCATTTT. It is translated as CASSYSTSDQPQHF.

The V and J genes are TRBV4-3 and TRBJ2-1; 9 bases align to TRBD2. Germline V gene data show CDR1 as LGHNA and CDR2 as YSLEER. The CDR3 sequence is 15 residues long. The ends lost 4 bases at V and 4 bases at J; junction bases unmatched: 5. CDR3 region: CASSRSGGTYNEQFF. The CDR3 DNA is TGCGCCAGCAGCCGTAGCGGGGGAACATACAATGAGCAGTTCTTC.

The J gene is TRBJ2-3, the V gene TRBV4-3; perhaps TRBD1 as D (6 bases). Germline V gene sequence: CDR1 LGHNA, CDR2 YSLEER. This CDR3 is built from 16 residues. V gave up 0 bases and J gave up 1 base, with 11 bases separating them. CDR3 residues: CASSQDQQGGTDTQYF. The CDR3 coding sequence is TGCGCCAGCAGCCAAGACCAACAGGGTGGCACAGATACGCAGTATTTT.

This clone was seen more than once but under ten times. The chain employs TRBV11-2 and TRBJ2-6, with D perhaps TRBD2 (7 bases). With 5 bases removed from V and 0 bases from J, the gap between germline ends came to 17 bases. The V gene's germline CDR1 is SGHAT and CDR2 FQNNGV. The CDR3 length is 18 residues. The CDR3 loop is CASSPLGGGVSGANVLTF. The DNA for the CDR3 is TGTGCCAGCAGCCCATTGGGGGGGGGCGTCTCTGGGGCCAACGTCCTGACTTTC. Filled out from reference TRBV11-2 and TRBJ2-6, the complete variable domain reads EAGVAQSPRYKIIEKRQSVAFWCNPISGHATLYWYQQILGQGPKLLIQFQNNGVVDDSQLPKDRFSAERLKGVDSTLKIQPAKLEDSAVYLCASSPLGGGVSGANVLTFGAGSRLTVL.

This chain uses TRBV7-2 with TRBJ1-2, with TRBD1 identical over 7 bases. The CDR3 has 14 amino acids. Unmatched junction bases numbered 1, after V lost 0 bases and J lost 3 bases. The V gene's germline CDR1 is SGHTA and CDR2 FQGNSA. The CDR3 protein is CASSLAQGDYGYTF. The CDR3 coding sequence is TGTGCCAGCAGCTTAGCCCAGGGGGACTATGGCTACACCTTC.

This clone was counted a single time. The V and J genes are TRBV5-4 and TRBJ2-7, with unresolved D. This CDR3 has 13 residues. Trimming removed 2 bases at V and 7 bases at J, with 13 bases between. The germline gives CDR1 SGHNT, CDR2 YYREEE (reference sequence). The DNA of the CDR3 is TGTGCCAGCAGCTTCCCCCCTGCCAGGGAGCAGTACTTC. Encoded protein: CASSFPPAREQYF.

This clone was seen just once. The V call is TRBV5-1, the J call TRBJ1-6; no definite D call. Trimming removed 2 bases from V and 8 bases from J, with 8 bases in between. The germline gives CDR1 SGHRS, CDR2 YFSETQ. CDR3 length equals 13 residues. CDR3 sequence reads: CASSFAGDSPLHF. The CDR3 coding sequence is TGCGCCAGCAGCTTTGCGGGTGATTCACCCCTCCACTTT.

The chain has TRBV11-2 and TRBJ1-4; perhaps TRBD1 as D (6 bases). The V end was cut by 3 bases, the J end by 3 bases, with 14 bases between. Germline loops: CDR1 SGHAT, CDR2 FQNNGV. This CDR3 region has 16 residues. This chain's CDR3 is CASSFLQGRANEKLFF. Written as DNA, the CDR3 is TGTGCCAGCAGCTTTCTACAGGGCAGAGCTAATGAAAAACTGTTTTTT. Full variable domain (remainder filled in from reference TRBV11-2 and TRBJ1-4): EAGVAQSPRYKIIEKRQSVAFWCNPISGHATLYWYQQILGQGPKLLIQFQNNGVVDDSQLPKDRFSAERLKGVDSTLKIQPAKLEDSAVYLCASSFLQGRANEKLFFGSGTQLSVL.

CDR3 sequence reads: CASSVAERGGYEQYF. The CDR3 coding sequence is TGTGCCAGCAGCGTAGCGGAGCGGGGGGGCTACGAGCAGTACTTC. The chain combines TRBV9 with TRBJ2-7, with 10 bases fitting TRBD2. CDR1 SGDLS and CDR2 YYNGEE come from the germline V gene. J gave up 3 bases and V 0 bases, and 3 bases lay outside the gene matches. The CDR3 extends over 15 amino acids.

The chain recombines TRBV6-5 with TRBJ2-7, with TRBD2 matching over 9 bases. Trimming took 8 bases from V and 5 from J; bases not matched to a gene: 4. The CDR3 loop spans 12 amino acids. Germline V CDR1 and CDR2: MNHEY, SVGAGI. The CDR3 DNA follows: TGTGCCAGCTCCCTAGCGGGGCACGAGCAGTACTTC. Its translation is CASSLAGHEQYF.

This chain uses TRBV4-3 with TRBJ1-6; 7 positions match TRBD1. This CDR3 comprises 16 residues. Trimming took 0 bases from V and 8 from J; bases not matched to a gene: 7. The V gene's germline CDR1 is LGHNA and CDR2 YSLEER. The CDR3 reads CASSQDNRQGDSPLHF. CDR3 in DNA: TGCGCCAGCAGCCAAGATAATCGACAGGGAGATTCACCCCTCCACTTT.

The chain combines TRBV7-5 with TRBJ2-7; the listed D gene, TRBD1, was not tested against the DNA. TRBV7-5 is marked as a pseudogene. CDR3 length: 15 residues. The CDR3 DNA sequence: TGTGCCAGAAGCCCAACCCTCGACAGGTCCTACGAGCAGTACTTC. It codes for CARSPTLDRSYEQYF.

Here the CDR3 DNA reads TGCGCCAGCAGCCAAGAGTCCGGTTATAGCAATCAGCCCCAGCATTTT. Amino acid sequence: CASSQESGYSNQPQHF. V gene TRBV4-1 combines with J gene TRBJ1-5; D is unresolved. V was shortened by 0 bases and J by 0 bases, with 9 bases between the two germline ends. The CDR3 totals 16 residues. Germline V gives CDR1 MGHRA, CDR2 YSYEKL.

This chain connects TRBV21-1 to TRBJ2-3; TRBD2, the table's D call, lacks a check against the DNA. TRBV21-1 is noted as a pseudogene. The CDR3 consists of 10 residues. In DNA, the CDR3 is TGTGCCAGCACGGCAGATACGCAGTATTTT. Its protein product is CASTADTQYF.